The 26 T cell receptor beta chains below all came from one sample that was sequenced in a study of shared clonotypes between healthy human individuals. The naive CD8 subset, CD45RO-negative cells positively selected for CCR7, excluded terminally differentiated effector memory CD45RA+ cells. Some clones are missing from TCRdb's copy, which holds only in-frame ones; the method was immunoSEQ multiplex PCR. The sample gives 760,000 or so clones, just over 95% of which show up once; around 0.25% is in the top ten. Sequenced: naive CD8+ T cells sorted from blood. The receptors were sampled from a man in his thirties or forties in good health.

This clone was recorded only once. This chain joins TRBV11-2 and TRBJ1-2; D might be TRBD1 (5 bases). The CDR3 covers 16 residues. V was clipped by 1 base and J by 3 bases, with 15 bases between them. Germline CDR1 is SGHAT and CDR2 is FQNNGV. The CDR3 coding sequence is TGTGCCAGCAGCTTAGCAGGGAGGGAGTCGGACTATGGCTACACCTTC. It is translated as CASSLAGRESDYGYTF.

This chain links TRBV5-6 with TRBJ1-2; D is possibly TRBD1 (6 bases). Trimming stripped 4 bases from V and 3 bases from J, with 13 bases between. Per germline, CDR1 SGHDT and CDR2 YYEEEE. This CDR3 comprises 14 residues. CDR3: CASSDNRVDYGYTF. CDR3 nucleotide sequence: TGTGCCAGCAGCGACAACAGGGTGGACTATGGCTACACCTTC. The complete variable domain, with remaining parts taken from reference TRBV5-6 and TRBJ1-2, reads DAGVTQSPTHLIKTRGQQVTLRCSPKSGHDTVSWYQQALGQGPQFIFQYYEEEERQRGNFPDRFSGHQFPNYSSELNVNALLLGDSALYLCASSDNRVDYGYTFGSGTRLTVV.

The chain combines TRBV4-1 with TRBJ2-1, with TRBD2 identical over 8 bases. The CDR3 is 15 amino acids. J was trimmed by 4 bases and V by 6 bases; bases with no gene match: 8. Per germline, CDR1 MGHRA and CDR2 YSYEKL. CDR3 region: CASRLTSSGYNEQFF. The CDR3 DNA sequence: TGCGCCAGCAGGCTGACTTCTAGCGGGTACAATGAGCAGTTCTTC.

The chain carries TRBV5-8 and TRBJ2-1, with D perhaps being TRBD1 or TRBD2 (5 bases each). Germline CDR1 and CDR2: SGHTS and YDEGEE. V was pared by 4 bases and J by 3 bases, with 11 bases between. The length of the CDR3 is 14 residues. The CDR3 DNA sequence: TGTGCCAGCAGCGACGGGACGGGCTACAATGAGCAGTTCTTC. Its translation: CASSDGTGYNEQFF.

The chain joins TRBV7-9 to TRBJ2-7; 9 nucleotides align to TRBD2. Looked up from germline, CDR1 is SEHNR and CDR2 is FQNEAQ (reference sequence). V shed 3 bases, J shed 0 bases, and the junction held 15 bases outside the gene matches. This CDR3 is built from 19 residues. The CDR3 sequence is CASSFGLRREGQNSYEQYF. As DNA, the CDR3 is TGTGCCAGCAGCTTTGGTTTACGGCGGGAGGGCCAGAACTCCTACGAGCAGTACTTC.

This clone was detected only once. This chain uses TRBV9 with TRBJ1-5; D remains ambiguous. V was clipped by 0 bases and J by 1 base, with 8 bases between them. The CDR3 runs to 15 residues. Germline lookup yields CDR1 SGDLS and CDR2 YYNGEE. The CDR3 nucleotides are TGTGCCAGCAGCGTAGATTGGCAGAGCAATCAGCCCCAGCATTTT. Translation gives CASSVDWQSNQPQHF. The variable domain in full, completed from reference TRBV9 and TRBJ1-5, reads DSGVTQTPKHLITATGQRVTLRCSPRSGDLSVYWYQQSLDQGLQFLIQYYNGEERAKGNILERFSAQQFPDLHSELNLSSLELGDSALYFCASSVDWQSNQPQHFGDGTRLSIL.

On this clone: In the same sample, other DNA sequences code for this CDR3. The chain couples TRBV7-6 to TRBJ1-1; a weak D match, TRBD1 (5 bases). Germline CDR1 reads SGHVS; CDR2 reads FNYEAQ. The CDR3 extends over 13 amino acids. V was shortened by 3 bases and J by 3 bases, with 8 bases between the two germline ends. This chain's CDR3 is CASSLSGYTEAFF. Here the CDR3 DNA reads TGTGCCAGCAGCTTGTCAGGGTACACTGAAGCTTTCTTT.

The V gene is TRBV27, the J gene TRBJ1-1, with 11 nucleotides matching TRBD1. The germline V gene has CDR1 MNHEY and CDR2 SMNVEV (reference sequence). With V trimmed by 5 bases and J by 5 bases, 7 bases remained unmatched. There are 15 residues in the CDR3. The CDR3 DNA is TGTGCCAGCAGTACCGGGACAGGGGGAATAACTGAAGCTTTCTTT. It translates to CASSTGTGGITEAFF.

V gene TRBV5-1 combines with J gene TRBJ2-7; 10 bases align to TRBD1. In germline, CDR1 is SGHRS, CDR2 YFSETQ. CDR3 length: 15 amino acids. V was pared by 4 bases and J by 4 bases, with 8 bases of the junction left unmatched. CDR3 protein: CASSAGQGILYEQYF. In DNA, the CDR3 is TGCGCCAGCAGCGCGGGACAGGGGATACTTTACGAGCAGTACTTC. Complete variable domain (other parts from reference TRBV5-1 and TRBJ2-7): KAGVTQTPRYLIKTRGQQVTLSCSPISGHRSVSWYQQTPGQGLQFLFEYFSETQRNKGNFPGRFSGRQFSNSRSEMNVSTLELGDSALYLCASSAGQGILYEQYFGPGTRLTVT.

For this clone: The same CDR3 arises from other DNA sequences in this sample as well. V and J are TRBV7-2 and TRBJ2-7; D is unresolved. Trimming stripped 4 bases from V and 4 bases from J, with 5 bases between. Per germline, CDR1 SGHTA and CDR2 FQGNSA. This CDR3 spans 11 amino acids. CDR3: CASSSLYEQYF. The CDR3 DNA reads TGTGCCAGCAGCTCCCTTTACGAGCAGTACTTC.

The gene calls are TRBV10-3 and TRBJ2-1, with 7 bases that match TRBD2. The CDR3 totals 12 residues. V was clipped by 6 bases and J by 8 bases; unmatched bases: 4. Germline CDR1 reads ENHRY; CDR2 reads SYGVKD. The CDR3 region is CAISPTSDEQFF. CDR3 bases: TGTGCCATCAGCCCAACTAGCGATGAGCAGTTCTTC.

The genes are TRBV7-3 and TRBJ1-1; tentative D call: TRBD1 (5 bases). Germline V gene lookup returns CDR1 SGHTA and CDR2 FQGTGA. CDR3 size: 14 residues. Trimming shortened V by 5 bases and J by 5 bases, and 15 bases separated the two germline ends. The CDR3 region is CASSPGGLRTEAFF. Here the CDR3 DNA reads TGTGCCAGCAGCCCCGGGGGGTTGAGAACTGAAGCTTTCTTT.

The chain uses TRBV11-3 and TRBJ2-1; no clear D gene. Germline V gene lookup returns CDR1 SGHNT and CDR2 YENEEA. Between the trimmed V and J ends, which lost 1 base and 6 bases, there was a span of 13 bases. The CDR3 length is 15 residues. CDR3 sequence: CASSLGGSSANEQFF. CDR3 in DNA: TGTGCCAGCAGCTTAGGCGGAAGTTCGGCCAATGAGCAGTTCTTC.

The V gene is TRBV29-1, the J gene TRBJ1-2; D is uncertain. V lost 5 bases to trimming and J lost 4 bases, with 8 bases between them. Looked up from germline, CDR1 is SQVTM and CDR2 is ANQGSEA. This CDR3 comprises 11 residues. The CDR3 region is CSVRESYGYTF. DNA of the CDR3: TGCAGCGTTCGTGAGAGCTATGGCTACACCTTC.

The CDR3, as DNA: TGTGCCAGCAGCCCGGGACTAGCGGGAGAAGTGGAGACCCAGTACTTC. Its translation: CASSPGLAGEVETQYF. The J gene is TRBJ2-5, the V gene TRBV5-8, with 14 nucleotides matching TRBD2. V was pared by 4 bases and J by 5 bases, with 7 bases of the junction left unmatched. This CDR3 comprises 16 residues. Germline V gives CDR1 SGHTS, CDR2 YDEGEE. The complete variable domain, with remaining parts taken from reference TRBV5-8 and TRBJ2-5, reads EAGVTQSPTHLIKTRGQQATLRCSPISGHTSVYWYQQALGLGLQFLLWYDEGEERNRGNFPPRFSGRQFPNYSSELNVNALELEDSALYLCASSPGLAGEVETQYFGPGTRLLVL.

Note on this clone: The sample holds other DNA sequences that translate to the same CDR3. This sequence joins TRBV29-1 and TRBJ2-7, with D unresolved. CDR3 length: 12 amino acids. V gave up 4 bases and J gave up 0 bases, with 7 bases separating them. CDR1 SQVTM and CDR2 ANQGSEA come from the germline V gene. CDR3 residues: CSVGSTSYEQYF. The CDR3 DNA sequence: TGCAGCGTTGGAAGTACCTCCTACGAGCAGTACTTC.

The chain couples TRBV6-5 to TRBJ1-1, with D tentatively TRBD1 (6 bases). V was pared by 6 bases and J by 5 bases, with 16 bases between. This CDR3 comprises 14 residues. Germline CDR1 reads MNHEY; CDR2 reads SVGAGI. Here the CDR3 DNA reads TGTGCCAGCAGCCCCGACAGAGGGGGGACTGAAGCTTTCTTT. Protein: CASSPDRGGTEAFF.

The chain carries TRBV5-4 and TRBJ1-5; D unclear. V was trimmed by 2 bases and J by 7 bases, leaving 7 bases between them. This CDR3 spans 12 amino acids. Germline V gene sequence: CDR1 SGHNT, CDR2 YYREEE (reference sequence). The CDR3 region has the DNA TGTGCCAGCAGCTTCTTAGGGCAGCCCCAGCATTTT. Its translation is CASSFLGQPQHF.

Note on this clone: This sample also contains other DNA sequences that code for the same CDR3. V gene TRBV19 combines with J gene TRBJ1-1, with D hard to call. Germline CDR1 is LNHDA and CDR2 is SQIVND (reference sequence). V lost 3 bases and J 0 bases, leaving 5 bases between the germline ends. The CDR3 covers 13 residues. The CDR3 protein is CASSIGVNTEAFF. The CDR3 DNA reads as TGTGCCAGTAGTATCGGTGTGAACACTGAAGCTTTCTTT.

This chain uses TRBV27 with TRBJ2-7; 10 nucleotides match TRBD2. The germline gives CDR1 MNHEY, CDR2 SMNVEV (reference sequence). J was trimmed by 3 bases and V by 6 bases; bases with no gene match: 8. The CDR3 totals 15 residues. The CDR3 sequence is CASSRGLADFYEQYF. Written as DNA, the CDR3 is TGTGCCAGCAGCCGCGGACTAGCGGACTTCTACGAGCAGTACTTC.

CDR3 DNA sequence: TGTGCCACCAGCATGCCCCGGCAGGGTTTAAGCGAGCAGTACTTC. It encodes CATSMPRQGLSEQYF. V is TRBV15 and J is TRBJ2-7, with D possibly TRBD1 on 5 matching bases. The V gene lost 4 bases and the J gene lost 6 bases, with 19 bases spanning the gap. This CDR3 comprises 15 residues. The V gene's germline CDR1 is LNHNV and CDR2 YYDKDF (reference sequence).

The chain carries TRBV7-9 and TRBJ2-7; 7 bases agree with TRBD1. V lost 4 bases and J lost 2; bases outside the gene matches: 11. Germline loops: CDR1 SEHNR, CDR2 FQNEAQ (reference sequence). This CDR3 has 16 residues. The CDR3 region has the DNA TGTGCCAGCAGCTACCACCCTCCCACAGGGGCCTACGAGCAGTACTTC. Its protein product is CASSYHPPTGAYEQYF.

This sequence joins TRBV11-2 and TRBJ1-1; 11 bases align to TRBD1. V trimming: 5 bases; J trimming: 2 bases; junction bases outside the gene matches: 4. Germline V gene sequence: CDR1 SGHAT, CDR2 FQNNGV. The CDR3 spans 15 residues. The CDR3 DNA is TGTGCCAGCAGCCTTCGGACAGGGGGCAACACTGAAGCTTTCTTT. This sequence encodes CASSLRTGGNTEAFF.

This chain connects TRBV28 to TRBJ2-3; D is ambiguous. Germline V CDR1 and CDR2: MDHEN, SYDVKM. The CDR3 sequence is 12 residues long. The V and J ends lost 4 bases and 6 bases respectively, with 8 bases between them. CDR3 sequence: CASSYISDTQYF. CDR3 DNA sequence: TGTGCCAGCAGTTATATCTCCGATACGCAGTATTTT. The full variable domain, with the rest looked up from reference TRBV28 and TRBJ2-3, is DVKVTQSSRYLVKRTGEKVFLECVQDMDHENMFWYRQDPGLGLRLIYFSYDVKMKEKGDIPEGYSVSREKKERFSLILESASTNQTSMYLCASSYISDTQYFGPGTRLTVL.

The V and J genes are TRBV7-9 and TRBJ1-1; TRBD1 might be the D (5 bases). Germline V lookup: CDR1 SEHNR, CDR2 FQNEAQ (reference sequence). V lost 10 bases to trimming and J lost 1 base, with 16 bases between them. The CDR3 is 14 amino acids. In DNA, the CDR3 is TGTGCCACCTCGGAGGGTGGGGGGAACACTGAAGCTTTCTTT. Residues: CATSEGGGNTEAFF.

CDR3: CASSYSGGPPYNEQFF. CDR3 nucleotide sequence: TGTGCCAGCAGTTACTCGGGGGGACCTCCCTACAATGAGCAGTTCTTC. This chain connects TRBV6-5 to TRBJ2-1, with a possible D match to TRBD2 (6 bases). Trimming removed 0 bases at V and 2 bases at J, with 11 bases between. The CDR3 totals 16 residues. In germline, CDR1 is MNHEY, CDR2 SVGAGI.